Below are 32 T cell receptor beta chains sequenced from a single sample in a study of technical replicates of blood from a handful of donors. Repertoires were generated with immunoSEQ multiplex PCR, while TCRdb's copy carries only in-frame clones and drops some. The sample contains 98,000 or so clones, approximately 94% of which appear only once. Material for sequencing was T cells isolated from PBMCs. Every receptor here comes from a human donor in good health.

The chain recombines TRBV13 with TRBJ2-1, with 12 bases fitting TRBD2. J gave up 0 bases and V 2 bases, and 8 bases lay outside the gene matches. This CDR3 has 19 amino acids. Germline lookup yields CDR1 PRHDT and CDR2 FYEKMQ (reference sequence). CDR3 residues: CASSLWLAGGRSSYNEQFF. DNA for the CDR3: TGTGCCAGCAGCTTATGGCTAGCGGGAGGGCGAAGCTCCTACAATGAGCAGTTCTTC.

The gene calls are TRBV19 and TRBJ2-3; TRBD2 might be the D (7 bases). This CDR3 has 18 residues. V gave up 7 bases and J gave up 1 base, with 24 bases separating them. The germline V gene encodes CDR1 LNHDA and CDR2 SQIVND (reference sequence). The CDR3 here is CASTTLVGGLPGTDTQYF. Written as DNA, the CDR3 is TGTGCCAGTACCACCCTCGTCGGGGGGCTACCTGGCACAGATACGCAGTATTTT.

The CDR3 region has the DNA TGTGCCAGCAGCCCATCCACTAGCGGGAGTTACAATGAGCAGTTCTTC. Its protein product is CASSPSTSGSYNEQFF. The chain uses TRBV7-9 and TRBJ2-1; 11 nucleotides match TRBD2. The CDR3 extends over 16 amino acids. Germline-derived CDR1 and CDR2 are SEHNR and FQNEAQ (reference sequence). J lost 4 bases, V lost 5 bases, and 7 bases had no gene match.

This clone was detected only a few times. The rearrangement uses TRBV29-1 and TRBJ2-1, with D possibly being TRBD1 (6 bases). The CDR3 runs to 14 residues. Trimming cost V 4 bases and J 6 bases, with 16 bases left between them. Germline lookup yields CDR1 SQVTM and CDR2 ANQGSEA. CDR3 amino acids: CSVAITQGGNEQFF. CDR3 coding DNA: TGCAGCGTTGCGATAACCCAAGGGGGCAATGAGCAGTTCTTC.

CDR3 in amino acids: CASSPFSKGAHGYTF. The CDR3 DNA reads TGTGCCAGCAGCCCTTTCTCGAAGGGGGCACATGGCTACACCTTC. J is TRBJ1-2 and V is TRBV7-3, with 7 bases identical to TRBD1. Losses at the gene ends were 5 bases for V and 6 bases for J; bases not matched to a gene: 12. This CDR3 is built from 15 residues. CDR1 is SGHTA, CDR2 FQGTGA, per germline.

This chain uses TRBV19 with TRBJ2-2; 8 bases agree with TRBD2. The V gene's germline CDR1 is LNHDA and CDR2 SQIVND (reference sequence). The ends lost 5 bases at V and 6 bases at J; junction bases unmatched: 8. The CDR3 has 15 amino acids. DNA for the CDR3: TGTGCCAGTAGTTATCCAGCGGGAGCCCCCGGGGAGCTGTTTTTT. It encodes CASSYPAGAPGELFF.

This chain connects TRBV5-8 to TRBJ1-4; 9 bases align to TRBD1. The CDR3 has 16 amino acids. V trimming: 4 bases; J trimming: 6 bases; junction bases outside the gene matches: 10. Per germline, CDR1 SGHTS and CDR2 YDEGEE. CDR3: CASSPQGARLDEKLFF. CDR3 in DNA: TGTGCCAGCAGCCCACAGGGGGCGCGATTGGATGAAAAACTGTTTTTT. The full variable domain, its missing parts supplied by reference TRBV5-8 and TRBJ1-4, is EAGVTQSPTHLIKTRGQQATLRCSPISGHTSVYWYQQALGLGLQFLLWYDEGEERNRGNFPPRFSGRQFPNYSSELNVNALELEDSALYLCASSPQGARLDEKLFFGSGTQLSVL.

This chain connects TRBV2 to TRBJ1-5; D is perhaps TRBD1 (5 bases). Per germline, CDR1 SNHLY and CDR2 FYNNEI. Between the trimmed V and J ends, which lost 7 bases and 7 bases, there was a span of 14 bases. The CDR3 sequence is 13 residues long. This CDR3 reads CASTQDGGQPQHF. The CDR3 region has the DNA TGTGCCAGCACTCAAGACGGGGGGCAGCCCCAGCATTTT. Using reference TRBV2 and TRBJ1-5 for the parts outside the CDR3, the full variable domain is EPEVTQTPSHQVTQMGQEVILRCVPISNHLYFYWYRQILGQKVEFLVSFYNNEISEKSEIFDDQFSVERPDGSNFTLKIRSTKLEDSAMYFCASTQDGGQPQHFGDGTRLSIL.

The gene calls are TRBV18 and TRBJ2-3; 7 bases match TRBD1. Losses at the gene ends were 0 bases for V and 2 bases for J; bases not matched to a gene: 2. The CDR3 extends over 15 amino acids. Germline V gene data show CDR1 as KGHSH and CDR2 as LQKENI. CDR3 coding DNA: TGTGCCAGCTCACCACCGGGACAGCTCACAGATACGCAGTATTTT. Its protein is CASSPPGQLTDTQYF.

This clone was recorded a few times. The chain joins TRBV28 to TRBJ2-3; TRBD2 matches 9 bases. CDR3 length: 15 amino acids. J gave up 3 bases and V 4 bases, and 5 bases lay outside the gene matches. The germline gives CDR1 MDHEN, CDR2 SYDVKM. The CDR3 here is CASSSPAGGTDTQYF. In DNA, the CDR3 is TGTGCCAGCAGTTCCCCCGCGGGAGGGACAGATACGCAGTATTTT.

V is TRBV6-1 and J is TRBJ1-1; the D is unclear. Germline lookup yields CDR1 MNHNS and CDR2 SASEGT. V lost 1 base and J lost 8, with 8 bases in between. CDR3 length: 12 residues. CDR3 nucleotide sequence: TGTGCCAGCAGTGAAGTGGCCAGAGAAGCTTTCTTT. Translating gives CASSEVAREAFF.

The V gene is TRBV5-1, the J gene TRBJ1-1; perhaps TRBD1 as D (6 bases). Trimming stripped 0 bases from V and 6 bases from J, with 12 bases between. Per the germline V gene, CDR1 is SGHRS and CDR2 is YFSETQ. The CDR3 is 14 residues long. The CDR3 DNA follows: TGCGCCAGCAGCTTGGTAGCGCAGGGGTCTGAAGCTTTCTTT. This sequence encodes CASSLVAQGSEAFF. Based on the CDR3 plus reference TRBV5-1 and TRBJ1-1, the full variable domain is KAGVTQTPRYLIKTRGQQVTLSCSPISGHRSVSWYQQTPGQGLQFLFEYFSETQRNKGNFPGRFSGRQFSNSRSEMNVSTLELGDSALYLCASSLVAQGSEAFFGQGTRLTVV.

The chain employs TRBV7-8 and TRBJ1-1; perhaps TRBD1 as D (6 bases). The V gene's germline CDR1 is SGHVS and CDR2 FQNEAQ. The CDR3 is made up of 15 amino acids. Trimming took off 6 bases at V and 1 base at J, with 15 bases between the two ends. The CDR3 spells CASSPPRRGNTEAFF. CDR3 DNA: TGTGCCAGCAGTCCCCCGCGCAGGGGGAACACTGAAGCTTTCTTT.

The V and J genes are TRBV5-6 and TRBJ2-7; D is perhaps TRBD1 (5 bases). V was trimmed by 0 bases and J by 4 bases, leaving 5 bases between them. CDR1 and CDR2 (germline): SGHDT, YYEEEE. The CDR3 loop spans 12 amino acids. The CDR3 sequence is CASSLDRYEQYF. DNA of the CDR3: TGTGCCAGCAGCTTGGACAGGTACGAGCAGTACTTC.

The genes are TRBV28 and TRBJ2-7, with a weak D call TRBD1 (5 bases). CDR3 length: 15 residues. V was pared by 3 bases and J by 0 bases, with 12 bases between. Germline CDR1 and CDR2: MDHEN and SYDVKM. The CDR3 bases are TGTGCCAGCAGTTTGGGGCAGGAATACTCCTACGAGCAGTACTTC. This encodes CASSLGQEYSYEQYF. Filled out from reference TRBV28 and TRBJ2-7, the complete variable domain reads DVKVTQSSRYLVKRTGEKVFLECVQDMDHENMFWYRQDPGLGLRLIYFSYDVKMKEKGDIPEGYSVSREKKERFSLILESASTNQTSMYLCASSLGQEYSYEQYFGPGTRLTVT.

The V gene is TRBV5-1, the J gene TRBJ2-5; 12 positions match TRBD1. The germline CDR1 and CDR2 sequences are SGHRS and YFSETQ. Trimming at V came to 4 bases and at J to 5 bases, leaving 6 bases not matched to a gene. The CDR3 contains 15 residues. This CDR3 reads CASSPGTGGGETQYF. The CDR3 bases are TGCGCCAGCAGCCCCGGGACAGGGGGCGGGGAGACCCAGTACTTC. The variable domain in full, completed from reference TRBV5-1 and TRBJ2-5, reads KAGVTQTPRYLIKTRGQQVTLSCSPISGHRSVSWYQQTPGQGLQFLFEYFSETQRNKGNFPGRFSGRQFSNSRSEMNVSTLELGDSALYLCASSPGTGGGETQYFGPGTRLLVL.

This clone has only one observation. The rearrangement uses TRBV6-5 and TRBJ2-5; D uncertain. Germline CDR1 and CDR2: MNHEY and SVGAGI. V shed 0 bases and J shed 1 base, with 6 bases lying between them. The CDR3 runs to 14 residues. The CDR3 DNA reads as TGTGCCAGCAGTTACTCGGTAGCCCAAGAGACCCAGTACTTC. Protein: CASSYSVAQETQYF.

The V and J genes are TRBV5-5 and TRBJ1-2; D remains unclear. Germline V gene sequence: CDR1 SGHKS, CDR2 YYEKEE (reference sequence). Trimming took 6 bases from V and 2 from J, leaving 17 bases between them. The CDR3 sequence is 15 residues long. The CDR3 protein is CASIPLGRNNYGYTF. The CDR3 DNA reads TGTGCCAGCATCCCCTTGGGGAGGAACAACTATGGCTACACCTTC.

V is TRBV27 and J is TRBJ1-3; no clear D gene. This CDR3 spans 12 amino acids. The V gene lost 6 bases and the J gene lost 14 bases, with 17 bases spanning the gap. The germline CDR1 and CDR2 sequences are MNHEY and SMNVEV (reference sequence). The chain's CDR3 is CASSTLGRNLYF. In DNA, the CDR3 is TGTGCCAGCAGCACATTGGGCCGCAACTTATATTTT.

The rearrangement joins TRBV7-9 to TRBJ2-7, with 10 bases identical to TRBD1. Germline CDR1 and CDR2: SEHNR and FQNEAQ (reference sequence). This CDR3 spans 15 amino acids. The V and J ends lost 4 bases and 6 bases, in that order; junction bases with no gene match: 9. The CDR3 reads CASSSRDRGRGEQYF. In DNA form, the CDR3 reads TGTGCCAGCAGCTCCCGGGACAGGGGAAGGGGCGAGCAGTACTTC.

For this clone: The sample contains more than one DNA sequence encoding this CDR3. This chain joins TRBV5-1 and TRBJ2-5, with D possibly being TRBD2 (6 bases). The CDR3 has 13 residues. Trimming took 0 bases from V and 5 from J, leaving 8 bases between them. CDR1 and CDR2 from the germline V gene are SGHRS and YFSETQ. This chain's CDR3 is CASSLGAGETQYF. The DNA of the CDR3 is TGCGCCAGCAGCTTGGGGGCGGGGGAGACCCAGTACTTC.

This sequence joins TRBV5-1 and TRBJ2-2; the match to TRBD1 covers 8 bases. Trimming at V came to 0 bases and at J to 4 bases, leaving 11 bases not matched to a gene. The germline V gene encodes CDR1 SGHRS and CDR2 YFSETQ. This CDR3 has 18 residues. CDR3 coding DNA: TGCGCCAGCAGCTTGGCCCCACACGACAGGGGCAGCACCGGGGAGCTGTTTTTT. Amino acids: CASSLAPHDRGSTGELFF.

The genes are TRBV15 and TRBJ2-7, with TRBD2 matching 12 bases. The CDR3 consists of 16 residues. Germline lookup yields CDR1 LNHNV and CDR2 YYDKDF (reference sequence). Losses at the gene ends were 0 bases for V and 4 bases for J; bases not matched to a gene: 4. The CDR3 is CATSRDATSGSYEQYF. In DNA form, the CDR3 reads TGTGCCACCAGCAGAGATGCGACTAGCGGGAGTTACGAGCAGTACTTC.

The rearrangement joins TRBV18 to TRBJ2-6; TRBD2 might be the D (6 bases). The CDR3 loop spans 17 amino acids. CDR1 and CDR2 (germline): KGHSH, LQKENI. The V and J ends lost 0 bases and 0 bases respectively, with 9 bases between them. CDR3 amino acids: CASSPPNGGSGANVLTF. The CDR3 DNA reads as TGTGCCAGCTCACCACCCAACGGGGGCTCTGGGGCCAACGTCCTGACTTTC.

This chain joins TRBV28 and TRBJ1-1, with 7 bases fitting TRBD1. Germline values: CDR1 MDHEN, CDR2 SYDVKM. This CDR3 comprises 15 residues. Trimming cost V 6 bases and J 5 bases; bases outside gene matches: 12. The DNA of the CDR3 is TGTGCCAGCAGGGAGAGGGGGCATCGGGAGACTGAAGCTTTCTTT. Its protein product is CASRERGHRETEAFF.

The CDR3 DNA is TGCGCCAGCAGCCCAGGAACAGTCGGCGACTATAATTCACCCCTCCACTTT. It is translated as CASSPGTVGDYNSPLHF. The J gene is TRBJ1-6, the V gene TRBV5-1; D remains unclear. The CDR3 is made up of 17 amino acids. The germline V gene encodes CDR1 SGHRS and CDR2 YFSETQ. Between the trimmed V and J ends, which lost 4 bases and 3 bases, there was a span of 17 bases.

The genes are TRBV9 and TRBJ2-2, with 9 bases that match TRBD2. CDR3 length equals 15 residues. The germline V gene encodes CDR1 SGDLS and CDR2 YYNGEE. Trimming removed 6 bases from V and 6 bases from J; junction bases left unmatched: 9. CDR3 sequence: CASNLGGRASGELFF. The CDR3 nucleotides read TGTGCCAGCAACCTTGGCGGGAGGGCCTCCGGGGAGCTGTTTTTT.

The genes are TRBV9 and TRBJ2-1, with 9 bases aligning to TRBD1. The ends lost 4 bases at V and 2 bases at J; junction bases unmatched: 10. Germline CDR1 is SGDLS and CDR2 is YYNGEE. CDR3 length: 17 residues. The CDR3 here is CASSFRDRVEAYNEQFF. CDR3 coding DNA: TGTGCCAGCAGCTTCCGGGACAGGGTTGAAGCCTACAATGAGCAGTTCTTC.

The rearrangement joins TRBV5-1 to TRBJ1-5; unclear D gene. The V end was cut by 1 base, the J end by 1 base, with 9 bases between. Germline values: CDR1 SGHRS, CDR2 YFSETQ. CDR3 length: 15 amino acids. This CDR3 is CASSLSVGSNQPQHF. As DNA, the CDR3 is TGCGCCAGCAGCTTGAGCGTTGGGAGCAATCAGCCCCAGCATTTT.

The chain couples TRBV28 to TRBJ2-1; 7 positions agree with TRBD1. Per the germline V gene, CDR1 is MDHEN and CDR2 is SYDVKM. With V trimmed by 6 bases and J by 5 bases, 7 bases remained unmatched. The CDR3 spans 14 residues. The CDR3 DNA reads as TGTGCCAGCAGCCCTGGGACAGCCGACAATGAGCAGTTCTTC. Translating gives CASSPGTADNEQFF.

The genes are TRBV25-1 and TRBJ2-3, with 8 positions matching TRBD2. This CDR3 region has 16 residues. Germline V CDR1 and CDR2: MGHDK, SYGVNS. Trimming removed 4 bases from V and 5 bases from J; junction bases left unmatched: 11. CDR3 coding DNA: TGTGCCAGCAGTGGCTACTTTAGCGGGGATGGAGATACGCAGTATTTT. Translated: CASSGYFSGDGDTQYF.

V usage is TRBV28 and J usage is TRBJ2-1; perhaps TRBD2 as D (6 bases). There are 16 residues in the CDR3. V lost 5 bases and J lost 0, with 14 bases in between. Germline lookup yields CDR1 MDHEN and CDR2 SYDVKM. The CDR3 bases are TGTGCCAGCAGTCGCGGGATCGGCAGCTCCTACAATGAGCAGTTCTTC. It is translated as CASSRGIGSSYNEQFF.